A single sample gave rise to the 13 T cell receptor beta chains below, sequenced in a study of identical twins. MiXCR was run by TCRdb on the 5' RACE reads, yielding one entry per CDR3 protein. This table holds just under 550,000 distinct CDR3 sequences, about 16% found once. This sample also appeared in a second study, on yellow fever vaccine responses in identical twins.

Sequences were obtained from CD4+ T cells sorted from blood. Receptors were obtained from a woman in her late teens or twenties in good health.

In its sample, this clonotype was seen a few times. The chain is built from TRBV20-1 and TRBJ2-1, with TRBD1 matching over 11 bases. Germline values: CDR1 DFQATT, CDR2 SNEGSKA (reference sequence). Trimming cost V 3 bases and J 4 bases; bases outside gene matches: 5. The CDR3 length is 15 residues. In DNA, the CDR3 is TGCAGTGCTAGTCTCCGGGACAGGGGGTACAATGAGCAGTTCTTC. Translated: CSASLRDRGYNEQFF.

This clonotype came up a few times. The rearrangement joins TRBV6-5 to TRBJ2-5; 9 bases map to TRBD2. Losses at the gene ends were 4 bases for V and 4 bases for J; bases not matched to a gene: 4. The germline V gene encodes CDR1 MNHEY and CDR2 SVGAGI. This CDR3 region has 14 residues. This CDR3 reads CASSSGGRVETQYF. CDR3 DNA sequence: TGTGCCAGCAGTTCCGGCGGGAGGGTAGAGACCCAGTACTTC.

This clonotype was detected a few times. The V gene is TRBV6-2 or TRBV6-3, the J gene TRBJ2-5; 7 nucleotides match TRBD2. Germline CDR1 is MNHEY and CDR2 is SVGEGT. The junction had 8 bases not matched to a gene; V was cut back by 5 bases and J by 2 bases. The CDR3 has 15 residues. The CDR3 DNA is TGTGCCAGCAGTCTTGTGACGGGACTACAAGAGACCCAGTACTTC. It yields the protein CASSLVTGLQETQYF.

Only a few counts were recorded for this clonotype. J is TRBJ2-7 and V is TRBV9; D is undetermined. V shed 0 bases and J shed 1 base, with 11 bases lying between them. The germline V gene has CDR1 SGDLS and CDR2 YYNGEE. The CDR3 spans 15 residues. CDR3 in DNA: TGTGCCAGCAGCGTAGCGCCTTCTTCATCCTACGAGCAGTACTTC. Protein: CASSVAPSSSYEQYF.

This clonotype was counted between two and nine times. The chain recombines TRBV18 with TRBJ2-7; the match to TRBD2 covers 7 bases. The CDR3 consists of 15 residues. With 2 bases clipped from V and 1 base from J, the junction kept 5 bases outside the gene matches. CDR1 is KGHSH, CDR2 LQKENI, per germline. This CDR3 is CASSPGGVPSYEQYV. The DNA for the CDR3 is TGTGCCAGCTCACCAGGGGGGGTCCCGTCCTACGAGCAGTACGTC.

The V gene is TRBV3-1, the J gene TRBJ2-1; 7 bases agree with TRBD2. Trimming removed 6 bases from V and 6 bases from J; junction bases left unmatched: 14. The CDR3 extends over 16 amino acids. Germline CDR1 is LGHDT and CDR2 is YNNKEL (reference sequence). CDR3 residues: CASRLSGRAPSNEQFF. As DNA, the CDR3 is TGTGCCAGCAGACTTTCGGGGAGGGCCCCTTCCAATGAGCAGTTCTTC.

This clonotype has a handful of counts. The V gene is TRBV4-1, the J gene TRBJ2-3; 15 nucleotides line up with TRBD2. Unmatched junction bases numbered 19, after V lost 4 bases and J lost 2 bases. The CDR3 loop spans 22 amino acids. The germline gives CDR1 MGHRA, CDR2 YSYEKL. CDR3 DNA sequence: TGCGCCAGCAGCCCACAACTCGTCCTACCGGGACTAGCGGGGGGAAACACAGATACGCAGTATTTT. Translating gives CASSPQLVLPGLAGGNTDTQYF.

The chain carries TRBV24-1 and TRBJ1-5; unclear D gene. This CDR3 has 15 amino acids. CDR1 and CDR2 (germline): KGHDR, SFDVKD. The germline V and J ends were trimmed by 2 bases and 2 bases, with 9 bases remaining between them. In nucleotides, the CDR3 is TGTGCCACCAGTGATTCGGGGTTAGGCAATCAGCCCCAGCATTTT. Protein: CATSDSGLGNQPQHF.

The rearrangement uses TRBV20-1 and TRBJ2-7; 14 bases align to TRBD2. The CDR3 spans 18 residues. The trim removed 3 bases at V and 6 bases at J, leaving 16 bases unmatched. Germline V CDR1 and CDR2: DFQATT, SNEGSKA (reference sequence). This chain's CDR3 is CSASPQGLAGERRTEQYF. The DNA for the CDR3 is TGCAGTGCTAGCCCCCAGGGACTAGCGGGAGAAAGACGCACCGAGCAGTACTTC.

There are a few counts of this clonotype. The chain combines TRBV28 with TRBJ1-3, with D unclear. Trimming left V 7 bases short and J 3 bases short, with 10 bases between. Germline CDR1 and CDR2: MDHEN and SYDVKM. This CDR3 is 13 amino acids long. The chain's CDR3 is CASKEGGGNTIYF. As DNA, the CDR3 is TGTGCCAGCAAGGAGGGAGGTGGAAACACCATATATTTT.

In this sample, this clonotype turned up a few times. The chain has TRBV19 and TRBJ2-3; D is perhaps TRBD1 or TRBD2 (5 bases each). This CDR3 contains 12 residues. Germline CDR1 and CDR2: LNHDA and SQIVND (reference sequence). Trimming left V 8 bases short and J 4 bases short, with 10 bases between. The CDR3 coding sequence is TGTGCCAGTCGGGGCCCTGCAGATACGCAGTATTTT. This translates into CASRGPADTQYF.

This chain connects TRBV6-1 to TRBJ2-7; D is unclear. Germline assignment: CDR1 MNHNS and CDR2 SASEGT. This CDR3 region has 10 residues. The CDR3 spells CATSAESQNV. DNA of the CDR3: TGTGCCACCTCAGCTGAGTCCCAGAACGTC.

The chain employs TRBV5-6 and TRBJ2-1; tentatively, D is TRBD1 (8 bases). The CDR3 has 15 amino acids. Trimming stripped 6 bases from V and 2 bases from J, with 15 bases between. CDR1 SGHDT and CDR2 YYEEEE come from the germline V gene. DNA of the CDR3: TGTGCCAGCACCCGGACAGGGAGGGCCTACAATGAGCAGTTCTTC. Its translation is CASTRTGRAYNEQFF.